Detailed here is one T cell receptor (beta chain). This entry is derived from a study of control samples from healthy donors and cancer patients. Clones were read by immunoSEQ multiplex PCR, and TCRdb kept only the in-frame ones, dropping some. The sample shows roughly 130,000 clones, about 92% of them seen only once. The CDR3 covers 14 residues. CDR1 and CDR2 (germline): MGHRA, YSYEKL. V shed 0 bases and J shed 2 bases, with 5 bases lying between them. J is TRBJ1-5 and V is TRBV4-1, with D unclear. Sequencing was performed on PBMCs. This TCR was sampled from a man aged 45-65 years with head and neck cancer. The CDR3 is CASSQEPGNQPQHF. CDR3 bases: TGCGCCAGCAGCCAAGAACCAGGCAATCAGCCCCAGCATTTT.